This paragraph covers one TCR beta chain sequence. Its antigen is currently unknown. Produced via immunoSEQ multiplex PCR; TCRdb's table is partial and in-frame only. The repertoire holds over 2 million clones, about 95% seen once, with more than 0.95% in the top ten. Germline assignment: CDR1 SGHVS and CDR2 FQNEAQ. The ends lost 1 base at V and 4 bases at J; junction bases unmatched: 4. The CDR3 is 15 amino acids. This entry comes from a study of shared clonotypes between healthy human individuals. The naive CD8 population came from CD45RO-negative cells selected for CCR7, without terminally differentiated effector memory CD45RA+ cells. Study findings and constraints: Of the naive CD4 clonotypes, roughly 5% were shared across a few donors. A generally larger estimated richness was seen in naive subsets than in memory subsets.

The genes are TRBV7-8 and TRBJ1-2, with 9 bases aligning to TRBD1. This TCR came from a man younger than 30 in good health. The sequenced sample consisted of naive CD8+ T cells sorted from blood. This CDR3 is CASSLGQGGPYGYTF. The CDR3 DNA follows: TGTGCCAGCAGCTTAGGACAGGGGGGGCCCTATGGCTACACCTTC.